The next 16 T cell receptor beta chains were all read from a single sample in a study of cytomegalovirus exposure and HLA in healthy donors. The PCR used 60 Vbeta and 13 Jbeta primers. Profiled with immunoSEQ multiplex PCR; TCRdb holds only in-frame clones, not every one. The repertoire holds 130,000 to 150,000 clones, about four fifths seen once, with more than 4% in the top ten. The sample taken for sequencing was PBMCs. These TCRs come from a man aged 35 to 55 in good health and CMV-seropositive.

The table lists this clone with a few counts. An end of the junction does not agree with germline; a read error may underlie this. The chain combines TRBV7-9 with TRBJ2-3; possibly TRBD1 for D (5 bases). Per the germline V gene, CDR1 is SEHNR and CDR2 is FQNEAQ (reference sequence). This CDR3 is 17 amino acids long. The CDR3 DNA sequence: TGTTCCAGCAGCACCGGACACACTCTTAGGGGCACAGATACGCAGTATTTT. Its protein product is CSSSTGHTLRGTDTQYF.

V usage is TRBV4-1 and J usage is TRBJ2-1, with D unresolved. Trimming took 3 bases from V and 0 from J, leaving 6 bases between them. This CDR3 region has 14 residues. Germline V gene data show CDR1 as MGHRA and CDR2 as YSYEKL. The CDR3 DNA reads TGCGCCAGCAGCCATCGGAGCTCCTACAATGAGCAGTTCTTC. Amino acid sequence: CASSHRSSYNEQFF.

V and J are TRBV18 and TRBJ1-4; D is uncertain. This CDR3 has 16 amino acids. Germline V gene data show CDR1 as KGHSH and CDR2 as LQKENI. V lost 2 bases and J lost 7, with 17 bases in between. CDR3 sequence: CASSPTSGALGEKLFF. CDR3 DNA sequence: TGTGCCAGCTCACCAACTTCTGGAGCCCTAGGTGAAAAACTGTTTTTT. Full variable domain (rest looked up from reference TRBV18 and TRBJ1-4): NAGVMQNPRHLVRRRGQEARLRCSPMKGHSHVYWYRQLPEEGLKFMVYLQKENIIDESGMPKERFSAEFPKEGPSILRIQQVVRGDSAAYFCASSPTSGALGEKLFFGSGTQLSVL.

This CDR3 reads CAISELGGRSSGANVLTF. As DNA, the CDR3 is TGTGCCATCAGTGAGTTGGGCGGGAGGAGCTCTGGGGCCAACGTCCTGACTTTC. The chain recombines TRBV10-3 with TRBJ2-6, with 8 bases lining up with TRBD2. After removal of 1 base from V and 0 bases from J, the junction contained 5 bases not matched to a gene. CDR3 size: 18 residues. Germline V gives CDR1 ENHRY, CDR2 SYGVKD.

The chain is built from TRBV27 and TRBJ1-1; no clear D gene. The germline V gene encodes CDR1 MNHEY and CDR2 SMNVEV (reference sequence). The CDR3 is 11 amino acids. V was cut by 8 bases and J by 13 bases, with 17 bases left in between. CDR3 residues: CASVRAGRGFF. CDR3 sequence (DNA): TGTGCCAGCGTCAGAGCGGGCCGGGGTTTCTTT.

The V gene is TRBV7-9, the J gene TRBJ2-7; 11 nucleotides align to TRBD2. After removal of 10 bases from V and 7 bases from J, the junction contained 15 bases not matched to a gene. The CDR3 runs to 15 residues. The germline gives CDR1 SEHNR, CDR2 FQNEAQ (reference sequence). The CDR3 sequence: CATLKGGGLAEEQYF. CDR3 nucleotide sequence: TGTGCCACCCTCAAAGGGGGGGGACTAGCGGAAGAGCAGTACTTC. Drawing the rest from reference TRBV7-9 and TRBJ2-7, the complete variable domain is DTGVSQNPRHKITKRGQNVTFRCDPISEHNRLYWYRQTLGQGPEFLTYFQNEAQLEKSRLLSDRFSAERPKGSFSTLEIQRTEQGDSAMYLCATLKGGGLAEEQYFGPGTRLTVT.

The chain recombines TRBV27 with TRBJ2-5; D uncertain. Germline assignment: CDR1 MNHEY and CDR2 SMNVEV (reference sequence). V gave up 1 base and J gave up 1 base, with 22 bases separating them. This CDR3 has 19 residues. CDR3 protein: CASSLFSVAPLASQETQYF. CDR3 coding DNA: TGTGCCAGCAGTTTATTTTCAGTGGCTCCCCTGGCTAGCCAAGAGACCCAGTACTTC.

The chain employs TRBV11-3 and TRBJ2-2; 13 nucleotides agree with TRBD2. Germline lookup yields CDR1 SGHNT and CDR2 YENEEA. The CDR3 has 18 amino acids. The V segment lost 1 base and the J segment 1 base; nucleotides outside the gene matches: 3. The CDR3 protein is CASSLGTSGGENTGELFF. The CDR3 DNA is TGTGCCAGCAGCTTAGGGACTAGCGGGGGAGAGAACACCGGGGAGCTGTTTTTT.

J is TRBJ2-1 and V is TRBV5-1, with 8 bases aligning to TRBD2. The V segment lost 1 base and the J segment 0 bases; nucleotides outside the gene matches: 12. Looked up from germline, CDR1 is SGHRS and CDR2 is YFSETQ. CDR3 size: 19 residues. The CDR3 sequence: CASSLLSLAGGGSYNEQFF. CDR3 nucleotide sequence: TGCGCCAGCAGCTTGCTTTCCTTGGCGGGAGGCGGCTCCTACAATGAGCAGTTCTTC.

J is TRBJ1-6 and V is TRBV2, with a tentative D call TRBD1 (6 bases). Trimming left V 3 bases short and J 6 bases short, with 18 bases between. CDR1 and CDR2 from the germline V gene are SNHLY and FYNNEI. There are 17 residues in the CDR3. CDR3 region: CASSETGQGIRNSPLHF. In nucleotides, the CDR3 is TGTGCCAGCAGTGAGACCGGCCAGGGGATTCGTAATTCACCCCTCCACTTT.

The gene calls are TRBV27 and TRBJ2-5, with unresolved D. CDR1 is MNHEY, CDR2 SMNVEV, per germline (reference sequence). V lost 5 bases, J lost 0 bases, and 16 bases lay in between. The CDR3 consists of 16 residues. Written as DNA, the CDR3 is TGTGCCAGCAGTCCACGATACCAAACAGACCAAGAGACCCAGTACTTC. This sequence encodes CASSPRYQTDQETQYF.

The genes are TRBV5-1 and TRBJ2-1; 9 bases line up with TRBD2. The CDR3 is 15 residues long. The germline V gene has CDR1 SGHRS and CDR2 YFSETQ. V was clipped by 0 bases and J by 7 bases; unmatched bases: 5. This chain's CDR3 is CASSLGPSGINEQFF. The CDR3 DNA reads TGCGCCAGCAGCTTGGGTCCTAGCGGGATTAATGAGCAGTTCTTC.

This chain joins TRBV30 and TRBJ2-3, with 11 bases fitting TRBD2. With 0 bases clipped from V and 2 bases from J, the junction kept 4 bases outside the gene matches. The CDR3 has 16 amino acids. Germline loops: CDR1 GTSNPN, CDR2 SVGIG (reference sequence). DNA for the CDR3: TGTGCCTGGAGTGTAGGGACTAGCGGAAACACAGATACGCAGTATTTT. Protein sequence: CAWSVGTSGNTDTQYF. Supplemented by reference TRBV30 and TRBJ2-3, the full variable domain reads SQTIHQWPATLVQPVGSPLSLECTVEGTSNPNLYWYRQAAGRGLQLLFYSVGIGQISSEVPQNLSASRPQDRQFILSSKKLLLSDSGFYLCAWSVGTSGNTDTQYFGPGTRLTVL.

The rearrangement uses TRBV5-4 and TRBJ1-4, with TRBD1 identical over 7 bases. This CDR3 is 17 amino acids long. Germline V gene sequence: CDR1 SGHNT, CDR2 YYREEE (reference sequence). Losses at the gene ends were 3 bases for V and 0 bases for J; bases not matched to a gene: 8. The CDR3 here is CASSSPGQRTTNEKLFF. DNA for the CDR3: TGTGCCAGCAGCTCCCCGGGACAGCGTACAACTAATGAAAAACTGTTTTTT. Full variable domain (missing parts from reference TRBV5-4 and TRBJ1-4): ETGVTQSPTHLIKTRGQQVTLRCSSQSGHNTVSWYQQALGQGPQFIFQYYREEENGRGNFPPRFSGLQFPNYSSELNVNALELDDSALYLCASSSPGQRTTNEKLFFGSGTQLSVL.

The count of this clone is one. The chain joins TRBV15 to TRBJ1-1; TRBD1 is a possible D gene (6 bases). Between the trimmed V and J ends, which lost 8 bases and 4 bases, there was a span of 20 bases. This CDR3 spans 15 amino acids. Germline V gene data show CDR1 as LNHNV and CDR2 as YYDKDF (reference sequence). The CDR3 nucleotides are TGTGCCACCGCAGAGCGGTTGGGACAAGCCACTGAAGCTTTCTTT. Translation: CATAERLGQATEAFF.

The chain employs TRBV7-3 and TRBJ1-2; 8 bases are shared with TRBD1. The junction had 6 bases not matched to a gene; V was cut back by 8 bases and J by 1 base. The germline V gene encodes CDR1 SGHTA and CDR2 FQGTGA. CDR3 length: 14 amino acids. CDR3 in amino acids: CASAQGAGNYGYTF. Here the CDR3 DNA reads TGTGCCAGCGCGCAGGGGGCTGGTAACTATGGCTACACCTTC.